This record looks at one T cell receptor beta chain sequence and its context. The CDR3 sequence is 17 residues long. CDR1 and CDR2 from the germline V gene are MDHEN and SYDVKM. Trimming took 6 bases from V and 1 from J, leaving 21 bases between them. The source of the sample is a study of T cells in Graves' hyperthyroidism and ophthalmopathy. Using RNA transcripts as the source, TCR beta CDR3 regions were amplified. A first-round RT-PCR of the TCR CDR3 used the HTBI primer set. MiXCR, applied by TCRdb to the multiplex PCR reads, yields one record per CDR3 protein. The table shows 650,000 to 850,000 distinct CDR3 sequences, with around 19% occurring only once. Diagnoses were established using clinical symptoms, serum thyroxine and TRAb, thyroid ultrasound and orbital computed tomography. Sampled blood dates from first hyperthyroidism diagnosis, and it precedes any ophthalmopathy symptoms.

The chain couples TRBV28 to TRBJ1-1; D unresolved. Specimen: blood. The TCR sequence derives from a woman aged 45 to 65 with Graves' hyperthyroidism that later progressed to Graves' ophthalmopathy. CDR3 amino acids: CASRAPGVSRANTEAFF. Here the CDR3 DNA reads TGTGCCAGCAGGGCCCCCGGGGTCTCGCGAGCGAACACTGAAGCTTTCTTT.